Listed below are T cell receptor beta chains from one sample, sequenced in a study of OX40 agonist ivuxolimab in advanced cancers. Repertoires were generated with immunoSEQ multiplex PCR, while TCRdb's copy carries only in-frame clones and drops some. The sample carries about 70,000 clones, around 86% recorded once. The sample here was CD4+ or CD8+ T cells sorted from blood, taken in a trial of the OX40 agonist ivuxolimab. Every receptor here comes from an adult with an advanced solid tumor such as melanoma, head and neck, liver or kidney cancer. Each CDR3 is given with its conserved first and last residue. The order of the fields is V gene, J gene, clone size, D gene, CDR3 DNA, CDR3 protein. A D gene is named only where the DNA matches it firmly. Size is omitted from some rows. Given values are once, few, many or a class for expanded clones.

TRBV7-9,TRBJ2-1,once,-,TGTGCCAGCAGCTTATGGGTCCAGGGGATGGCTGAGCAGTTCTTC,CASSLWVQGMAEQFF
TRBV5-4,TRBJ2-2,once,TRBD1,TGTGCCAGCAGCTTTAGGGGGCGGGACACCGGGGAGCTGTTTTTT,CASSFRGRDTGELFF
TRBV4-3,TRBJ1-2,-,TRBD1,TGCGCCAGCAGCCAAGAGCGGTATCGAATTTCGGACAGGGGGCATATTGGCTACACCTTC,CASSQERYRISDRGHIGYTF
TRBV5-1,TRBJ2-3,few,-,TGCGCCAGCAGCCCATACAAGGGGGATACGCAGTATTTT,CASSPYKGDTQYF
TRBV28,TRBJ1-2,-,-,TGTGCCAGCAGTTCGGGGGGCTATGGCTACACCTTC,CASSSGGYGYTF
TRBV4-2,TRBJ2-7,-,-,TGTGCCAGCAGCTTGGCTAGCGAGAGCTCCTACGAGCAGTACTTC,CASSLASESSYEQYF
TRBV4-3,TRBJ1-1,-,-,TGCGCCAGCAGCCAAGATTGGAGGAACACTGAAGCTTTCTTT,CASSQDWRNTEAFF
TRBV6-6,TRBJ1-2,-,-,TGTGCCACCCGAGCCACTCACGGAGGCTACACCTTC,CATRATHGGYTF
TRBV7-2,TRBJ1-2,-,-,TGTGCCAGCAGCTTAGGGGACGGTTCAGGTGGCTACACCTTC,CASSLGDGSGGYTF
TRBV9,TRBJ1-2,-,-,TGTGCCAGCAGCTCCCGACAGGAACTCAGGGGCTACACCTTC,CASSSRQELRGYTF
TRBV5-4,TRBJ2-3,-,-,TGTGCCAGCAGCTTGGGTCCCGGGCCCGGCAGTGATACGCAGTATTTT,CASSLGPGPGSDTQYF
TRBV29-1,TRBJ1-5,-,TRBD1,TGCAGCACGGGACAGGGGAGGGATAGCAATCAGCCCCAGCATTTT,CSTGQGRDSNQPQHF
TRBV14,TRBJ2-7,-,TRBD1,TGTGCCAGCAGCCAAGGACAGGGAACCGAGCAGTACTTC,CASSQGQGTEQYF
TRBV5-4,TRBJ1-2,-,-,TGTGCCAGCAGCCCTACTGGCGGGGAATATGGCTACACCTTC,CASSPTGGEYGYTF
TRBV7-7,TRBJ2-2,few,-,TGTGCCAGCAGCTTAAAGGAGGGGTCGTACGGGGAGCTGTTTTTT,CASSLKEGSYGELFF